The entry below gives a single TCR beta chain sequence along with its context. Its antigen remains unknown. Trimming shortened V by 1 base and J by 7 bases, and 14 bases separated the two germline ends. The CDR3 length is 13 residues. Per germline, CDR1 GTSNPN and CDR2 SVGIG (reference sequence). This table comes from immunoSEQ multiplex PCR, and its TCRdb copy is limited to in-frame clones, with some not included. The table lists around 220,000 clones, around 94% of them singletons. This record belongs to a study of T cell responses to AZD1222 COVID-19 vaccine. Points from the study as a whole: Once two AZD1222 doses were given, Spike-specific TCR breadth and depth went up. At 160-218 and 743-854, vaccine-associated CD4 TCRs were dominant, and they spanned spike. The donors showed a predominance of white British ancestry and of females, with possible underestimation of clonal diversity.

The receptor was isolated from an adult who received the MenACWY meningococcal vaccine as a control. This chain connects TRBV30 to TRBJ2-7; D possibly corresponds to TRBD2 (6 bases). Sequenced here: peripheral blood, sampled 28 days after the second dose of the MenACWY control vaccine. CDR3 nucleotide sequence: TGTGCCTGGAGTGCTAGCGAGGGAACTGAGCAGTACTTC. This gives the protein CAWSASEGTEQYF.